This TCR beta chain was found in a study of control samples from healthy donors and cancer patients. The repertoire was sequenced with immunoSEQ multiplex PCR; TCRdb's copy has only in-frame clones and lacks some. This sample has some 79,000 clones, with approximately 91% found just once. CDR3 size: 14 residues. The junction had 5 bases not matched to a gene; V was cut back by 4 bases and J by 7 bases. Germline V gives CDR1 LGHDT, CDR2 YNNKEL (reference sequence). This receptor was taken from a man aged 45-65 years in good health. The gene calls are TRBV3-1 (or the pseudogene TRBV3-2) and TRBJ1-5, with 9 bases lining up with TRBD1. The sequencing input was blood. The CDR3 reads CASSPTGGRQPQHF. CDR3 DNA sequence: TGTGCCAGCAGCCCAACAGGGGGCAGACAGCCCCAGCATTTT.